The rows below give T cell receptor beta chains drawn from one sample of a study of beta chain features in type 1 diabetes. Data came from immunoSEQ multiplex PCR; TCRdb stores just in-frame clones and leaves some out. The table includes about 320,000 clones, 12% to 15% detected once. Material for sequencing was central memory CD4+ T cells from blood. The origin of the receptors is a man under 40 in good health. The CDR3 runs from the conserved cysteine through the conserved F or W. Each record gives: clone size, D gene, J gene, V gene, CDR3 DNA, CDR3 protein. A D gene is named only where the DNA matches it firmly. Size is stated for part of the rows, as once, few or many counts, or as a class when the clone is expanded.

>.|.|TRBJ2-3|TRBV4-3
TGCGCCAGCAGCCAAGTGAGGGGTGTTGGCACAGATACGCAGTATTTT
CASSQVRGVGTDTQYF
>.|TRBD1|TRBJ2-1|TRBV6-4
TGTGCCAGCAGTGCACAGGGGTTTGGCAATGAGCAGTTCTTC
CASSAQGFGNEQFF
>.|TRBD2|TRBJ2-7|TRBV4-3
TGCGCCAGCAGCCAAGATAGGGGACTGCGAGCGGGGGACTACGAGCAGTACTTC
CASSQDRGLRAGDYEQYF
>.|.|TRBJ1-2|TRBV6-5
TGTGCCAGCAGTTACAGCAGGGATGGTAACTATGGCTACACCTTC
CASSYSRDGNYGYTF
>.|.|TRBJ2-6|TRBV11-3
TGTGCCAGCAGCTTTCGGGGTATGGGGGCCAACGTCCTGACTTTC
CASSFRGMGANVLTF
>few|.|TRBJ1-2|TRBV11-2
TGCGCCAGCAGCCGAGACAGTAACTATGGCTACACCTTC
CASSRDSNYGYTF
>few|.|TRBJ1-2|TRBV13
TGTGCCAGCAGCGCCGGGACAACCTATGGCTACACCTTC
CASSAGTTYGYTF
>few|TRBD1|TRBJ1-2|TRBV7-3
TGTGCCAGCAGCTTGGGGACAGGGGCGTATGGCTACACCTTC
CASSLGTGAYGYTF
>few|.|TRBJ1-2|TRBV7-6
TGTGCCAGCAGTTTACTTAATTCTAACTATGGCTACACCTTC
CASSLLNSNYGYTF
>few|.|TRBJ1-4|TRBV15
TGTGCCACCAGCAGAGTTGAAAAACTGTTTTTT
CATSRVEKLFF
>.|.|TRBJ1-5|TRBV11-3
TGTGCCAGCAGCTTATCCGGTTATAGCAATCAGCCCCAGCATTTT
CASSLSGYSNQPQHF
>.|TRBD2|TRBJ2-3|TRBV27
TGTGCCAGCAGTCGAGCGGGGCGACACACAGATACGCAGTATTTT
CASSRAGRHTDTQYF
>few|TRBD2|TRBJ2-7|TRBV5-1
TGCGCCAGCAGCTTGGAGCCGGGACTAGTGGAGTACTTC
CASSLEPGLVEYF
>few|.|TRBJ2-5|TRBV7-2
TGTGCCAGCAGCTTAGAGATAGTCGGGGCCCGGGTGACCCAGTACTTC
CASSLEIVGARVTQYF
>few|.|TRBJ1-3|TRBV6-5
TGTGCCAGCTCTCCGACTGGGGGGCCAAACACCATATATTTT
CASSPTGGPNTIYF
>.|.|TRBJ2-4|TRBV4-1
TGCGCCAGCAGCCAAGATTCAGGGCCTGTGGCCAAAAACATTCAGTACTTC
CASSQDSGPVAKNIQYF
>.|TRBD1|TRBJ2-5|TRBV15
TGTGCCACCAGCCCCGGGACAGGGGACGTGGAGACCCAGTACTTC
CATSPGTGDVETQYF
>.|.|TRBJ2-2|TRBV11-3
TGTGCCAGTAAGCTAGAGTACACCGGGGAGCTGTTTTTT
CASKLEYTGELFF
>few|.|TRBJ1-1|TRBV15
TGTGCCACCAGCAGAGAAACAGGATACACTGAAGCTTTCTTT
CATSRETGYTEAFF
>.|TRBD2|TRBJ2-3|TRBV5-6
TGTGCCAGCAGGGTCGGGGGGATGAGCACAGATACGCAGTATTTT
CASRVGGMSTDTQYF
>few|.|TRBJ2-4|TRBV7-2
TGTGCCAGCAGCTTAGGACAGGTGCAGTACTTC
CASSLGQVQYF
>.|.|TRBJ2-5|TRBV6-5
TGTGCCAGCACGGGCAGGGGACGAGAGACCCAGTACTTC
CASTGRGRETQYF
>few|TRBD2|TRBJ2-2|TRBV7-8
TGTGCCAGCAGCTTAGAGCGGTGGCTAGCGGGGGGGCCACTTTTT
CASSLERWLAGGPLF
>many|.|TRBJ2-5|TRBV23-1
TGCGCCAGCAGTCAAGCCAGGGGAAAGACCCAGTACTTC
CASSQARGKTQYF
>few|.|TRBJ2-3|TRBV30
TGTGCCCACCGGGAATTCGATACGCAGTATTTT
CAHREFDTQYF
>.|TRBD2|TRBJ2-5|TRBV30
TGTGCCTGGAGTGCCCTAGCGGGAGTCTCAGAGACCCAGTACTTC
CAWSALAGVSETQYF
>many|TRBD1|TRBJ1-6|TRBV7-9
TGTGCCAGCAGCTTAGCCAAGGGGGCGCCCCTCCACTTT
CASSLAKGAPLHF
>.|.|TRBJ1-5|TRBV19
TGTGCCAGCAGGCCTCGGGGGAATAGCAATCAGCCCCAGCATTTT
CASRPRGNSNQPQHF
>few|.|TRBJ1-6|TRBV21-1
TGTGCCAGCAGCTATAGAGGGGGGGATTCACCCCTCCACTTT
CASSYRGGDSPLHF
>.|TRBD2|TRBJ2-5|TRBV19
TGTGCCAGTAGTATATTGACGGGGGGGCCTAGAGAGACCCAGTACTTC
CASSILTGGPRETQYF
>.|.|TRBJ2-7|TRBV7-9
TGTGCCAGCAGTACAGGATACTACGAGCAGTACTTC
CASSTGYYEQYF
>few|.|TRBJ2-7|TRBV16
TGTGCCAGCAGCCAATTTGGCCGTCCCTACGAGCAGTACTTC
CASSQFGRPYEQYF
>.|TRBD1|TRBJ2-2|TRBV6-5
TGTGCCAGCAGTGTGGGACAGGGTTGGACCGGGGAGCTGTTTTTT
CASSVGQGWTGELFF
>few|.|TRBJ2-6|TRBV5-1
TGCGCCAGCAGCCTCCCCGGGGCCAACGTCCTGACTTTC
CASSLPGANVLTF
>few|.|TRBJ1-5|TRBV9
TGTGCCAGCAGCGTGGATCCCAATCAGCCCCAGCATTTT
CASSVDPNQPQHF
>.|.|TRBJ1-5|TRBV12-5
TGTGCTAGTGGCCTGGCCATAAGTACAGGGCACGATCAGCCCCAGCATTTT
CASGLAISTGHDQPQHF
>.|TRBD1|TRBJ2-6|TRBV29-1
TGCAGCGTTACGACAGGGGGTGGGGGGGCCAACGTCCTGACTTTC
CSVTTGGGGANVLTF
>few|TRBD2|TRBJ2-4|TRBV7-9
TGTGCCAGCAGCTTAGCGGGAGGGTCCAAAAACATTCAGTACTTC
CASSLAGGSKNIQYF
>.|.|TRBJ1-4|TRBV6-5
TGTGCCAGCAGAAGAGGGTTTTCCTCGGGAAAACTGTTTTTT
CASRRGFSSGKLFF
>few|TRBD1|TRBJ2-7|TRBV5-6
TGTGCCAGCGGTAGACAGGGGGTCGAGCAGTACTTC
CASGRQGVEQYF
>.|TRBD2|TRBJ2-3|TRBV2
TGTGCCAGCAGTGGACTAGCGGTCAGGGGAGATACGCAGTATTTT
CASSGLAVRGDTQYF
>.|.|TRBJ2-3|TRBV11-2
TGTGCCACAGCAACATATGGGATGGTTGGAATCACAGATACGCAGTATTTT
CATATYGMVGITDTQYF
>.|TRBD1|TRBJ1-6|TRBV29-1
TGCAGCGTTAACCGGGACAGGGGATATAATTCACCCCTCCACTTT
CSVNRDRGYNSPLHF
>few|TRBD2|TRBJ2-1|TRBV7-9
TGTGCCAGCAGCTTAGTTGGCGGGGGAAGTGAGCAGTTCTTC
CASSLVGGGSEQFF
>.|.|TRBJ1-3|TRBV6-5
TGTGCCAGCAGACCTAGACAGTTATGGAGGAACACCATATATTTT
CASRPRQLWRNTIYF
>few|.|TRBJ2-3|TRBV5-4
TGTGCCAGCGACGGGGGCGGGGATACGCAGTATTTT
CASDGGGDTQYF
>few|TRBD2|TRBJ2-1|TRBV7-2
TGTGCCAGCAGCTCGCGGACTAGCGGGGGGGTATACAATGAGCAGTTCTTC
CASSSRTSGGVYNEQFF
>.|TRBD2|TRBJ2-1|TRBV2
TGTGCCAGCAGTGCACTTACCGCGGGGGTTGTCAATGAGCAGTTCTTC
CASSALTAGVVNEQFF
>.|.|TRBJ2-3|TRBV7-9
TGTGCCAGCAGCTTATTAGATACGCAGTATTTT
CASSLLDTQYF
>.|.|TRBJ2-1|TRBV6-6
TGTGCCAGCAGAGTAACGACAGGACCTACTAATGAGCAGTTCTTC
CASRVTTGPTNEQFF